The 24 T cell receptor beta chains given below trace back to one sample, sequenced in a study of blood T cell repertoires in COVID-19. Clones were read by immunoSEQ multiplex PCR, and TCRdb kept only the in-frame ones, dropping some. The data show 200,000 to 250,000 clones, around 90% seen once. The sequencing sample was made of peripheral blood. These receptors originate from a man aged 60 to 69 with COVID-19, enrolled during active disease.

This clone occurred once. The DNA of the CDR3 is TGTGCCAGCAGCTTAGGGGGGGGTAGTTCACCCCTCCACTTT. Translation gives CASSLGGGSSPLHF. This sequence joins TRBV7-2 and TRBJ1-6; possible D gene TRBD1, 5 bases. Deletions cut 1 base from V and 9 bases from J, with 10 bases between. CDR3 length: 14 amino acids. CDR1 is SGHTA and CDR2 is FQGNSA in the germline V gene.

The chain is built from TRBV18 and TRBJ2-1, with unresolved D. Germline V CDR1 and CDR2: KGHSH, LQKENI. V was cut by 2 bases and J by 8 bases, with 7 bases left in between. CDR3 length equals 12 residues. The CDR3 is CASSPEEHEQFF. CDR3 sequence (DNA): TGTGCCAGCTCACCAGAGGAGCATGAGCAGTTCTTC.

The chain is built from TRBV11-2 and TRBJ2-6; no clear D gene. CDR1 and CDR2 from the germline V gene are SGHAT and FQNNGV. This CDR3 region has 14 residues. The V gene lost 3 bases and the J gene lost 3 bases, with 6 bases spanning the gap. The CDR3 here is CASSLQVGANVLTF. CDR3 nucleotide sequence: TGTGCCAGCAGCTTGCAGGTTGGGGCCAACGTCCTGACTTTC.

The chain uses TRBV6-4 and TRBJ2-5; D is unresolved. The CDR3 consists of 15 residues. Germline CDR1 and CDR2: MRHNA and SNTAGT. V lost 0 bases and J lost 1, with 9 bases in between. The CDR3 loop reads CASSDSIPSQETQYF. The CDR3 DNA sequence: TGTGCCAGCAGTGACTCGATTCCTAGCCAAGAGACCCAGTACTTC.

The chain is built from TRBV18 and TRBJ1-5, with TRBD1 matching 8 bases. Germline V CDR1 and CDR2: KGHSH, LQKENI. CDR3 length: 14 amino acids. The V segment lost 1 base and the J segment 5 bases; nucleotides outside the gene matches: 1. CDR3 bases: TGTGCCAGCTCACCACAGACAGGGGATCAGCCCCAGCATTTT. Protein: CASSPQTGDQPQHF.

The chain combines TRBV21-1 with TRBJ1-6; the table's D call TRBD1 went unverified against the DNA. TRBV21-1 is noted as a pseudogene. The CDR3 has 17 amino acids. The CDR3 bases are TGTGCCAGCAGCATATCTCCGGGGGACAGGGTTGATTCACCCCTCCACTTT. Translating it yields CASSISPGDRVDSPLHF.

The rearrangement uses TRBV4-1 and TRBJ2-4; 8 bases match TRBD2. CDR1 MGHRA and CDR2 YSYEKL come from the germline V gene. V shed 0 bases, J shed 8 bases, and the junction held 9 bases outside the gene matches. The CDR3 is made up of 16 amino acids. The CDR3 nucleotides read TGCGCCAGCAGCCAAGACCCCGGACTAGCTTGGGACATTCAGTACTTC. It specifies CASSQDPGLAWDIQYF.

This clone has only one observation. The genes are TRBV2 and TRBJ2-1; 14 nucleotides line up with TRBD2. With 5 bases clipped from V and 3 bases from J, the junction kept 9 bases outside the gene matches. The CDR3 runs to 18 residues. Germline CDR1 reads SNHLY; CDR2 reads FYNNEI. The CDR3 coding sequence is TGTGCCAGCAGTTGGACTAGCGGGAGGAGGGGGGTCTACAATGAGCAGTTCTTC. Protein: CASSWTSGRRGVYNEQFF.

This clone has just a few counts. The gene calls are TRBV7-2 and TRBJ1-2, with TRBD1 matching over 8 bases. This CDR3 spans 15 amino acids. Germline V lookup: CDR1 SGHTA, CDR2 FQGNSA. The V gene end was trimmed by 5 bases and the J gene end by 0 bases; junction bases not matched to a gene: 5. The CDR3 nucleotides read TGTGCCAGCAGCCTCCAGGGGGCTCCTAACTATGGCTACACCTTC. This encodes CASSLQGAPNYGYTF.

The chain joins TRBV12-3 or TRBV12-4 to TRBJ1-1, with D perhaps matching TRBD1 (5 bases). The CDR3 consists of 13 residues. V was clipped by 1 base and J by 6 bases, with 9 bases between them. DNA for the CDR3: TGTGCCAGCAGTTTAGGGGGCGGATCTGAAGCTTTCTTT. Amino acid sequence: CASSLGGGSEAFF.

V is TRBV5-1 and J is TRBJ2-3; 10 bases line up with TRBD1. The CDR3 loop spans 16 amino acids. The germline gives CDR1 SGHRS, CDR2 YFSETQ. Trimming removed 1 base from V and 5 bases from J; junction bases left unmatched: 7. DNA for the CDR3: TGCGCCAGCAGCTTGACCGGGACAGGGGTAGAAGATACGCAGTATTTT. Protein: CASSLTGTGVEDTQYF.

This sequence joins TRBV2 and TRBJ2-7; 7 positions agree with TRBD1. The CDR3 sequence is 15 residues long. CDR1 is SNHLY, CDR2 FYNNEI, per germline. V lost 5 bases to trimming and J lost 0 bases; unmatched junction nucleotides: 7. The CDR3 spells CASSTGTASSYEQYF. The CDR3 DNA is TGTGCCAGCAGTACCGGGACAGCAAGCTCCTACGAGCAGTACTTC.

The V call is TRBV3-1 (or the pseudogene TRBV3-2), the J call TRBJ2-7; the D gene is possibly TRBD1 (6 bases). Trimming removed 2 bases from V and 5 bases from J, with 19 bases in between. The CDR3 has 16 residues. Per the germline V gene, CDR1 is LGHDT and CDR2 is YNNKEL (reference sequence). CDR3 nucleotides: TGTGCCAGCAGCCAAATTGTGGGACACGTGGGAGACGAGCAGTACTTC. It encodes CASSQIVGHVGDEQYF.

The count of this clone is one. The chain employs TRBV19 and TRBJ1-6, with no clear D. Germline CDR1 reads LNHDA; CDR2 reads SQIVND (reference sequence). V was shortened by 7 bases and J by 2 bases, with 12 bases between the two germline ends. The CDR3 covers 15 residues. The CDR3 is CASMVTKAYNSPLHF. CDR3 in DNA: TGTGCCAGTATGGTGACTAAGGCCTATAATTCACCCCTCCACTTT.

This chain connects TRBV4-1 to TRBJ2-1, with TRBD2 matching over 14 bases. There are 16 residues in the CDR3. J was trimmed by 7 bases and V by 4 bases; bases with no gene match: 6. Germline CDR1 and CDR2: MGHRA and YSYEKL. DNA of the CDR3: TGCGCCAGCAGCCCCCGACTAGCGGGGGGGAAGAATGAGCAGTTCTTC. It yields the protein CASSPRLAGGKNEQFF.

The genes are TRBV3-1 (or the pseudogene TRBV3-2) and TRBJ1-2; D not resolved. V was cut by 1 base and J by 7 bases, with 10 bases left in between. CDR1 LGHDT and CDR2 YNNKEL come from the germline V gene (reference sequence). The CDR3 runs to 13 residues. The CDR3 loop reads CASSQARVVGYTF. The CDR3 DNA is TGTGCCAGCAGCCAAGCGAGGGTGGTTGGCTACACCTTC.

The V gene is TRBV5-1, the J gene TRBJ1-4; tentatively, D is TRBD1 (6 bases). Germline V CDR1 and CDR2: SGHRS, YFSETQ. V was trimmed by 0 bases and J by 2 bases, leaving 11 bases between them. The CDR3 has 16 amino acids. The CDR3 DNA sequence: TGCGCCAGCAGCTTGGAAGGGGGAAGGACTAATGAAAAACTGTTTTTT. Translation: CASSLEGGRTNEKLFF.

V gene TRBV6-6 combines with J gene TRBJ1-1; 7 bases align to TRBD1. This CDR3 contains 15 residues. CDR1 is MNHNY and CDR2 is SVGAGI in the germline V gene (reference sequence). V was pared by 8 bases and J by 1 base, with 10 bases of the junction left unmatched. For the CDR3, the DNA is TGTGCCAGCTTTGACGCGGGACAGACGAACACTGAAGCTTTCTTT. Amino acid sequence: CASFDAGQTNTEAFF.

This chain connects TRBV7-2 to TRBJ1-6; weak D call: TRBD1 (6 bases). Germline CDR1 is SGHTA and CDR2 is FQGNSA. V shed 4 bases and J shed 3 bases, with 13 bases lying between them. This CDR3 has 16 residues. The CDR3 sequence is CASSSGGQIYNSPLHF. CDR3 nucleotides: TGTGCCAGCAGCTCTGGGGGCCAGATCTATAATTCACCCCTCCACTTT.

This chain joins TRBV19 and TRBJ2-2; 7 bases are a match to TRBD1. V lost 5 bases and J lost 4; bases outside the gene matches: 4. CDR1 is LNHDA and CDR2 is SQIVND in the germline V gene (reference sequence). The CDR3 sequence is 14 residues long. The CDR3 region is CASSGGQFTGELFF. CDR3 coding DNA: TGTGCCAGTAGTGGGGGACAGTTCACCGGGGAGCTGTTTTTT.

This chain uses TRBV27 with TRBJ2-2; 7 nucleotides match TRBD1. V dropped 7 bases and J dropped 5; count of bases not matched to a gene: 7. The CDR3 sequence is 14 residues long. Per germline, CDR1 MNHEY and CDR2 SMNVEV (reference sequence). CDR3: CASKVTGITGELFF. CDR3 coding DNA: TGTGCCAGCAAGGTGACAGGGATAACCGGGGAGCTGTTTTTT.

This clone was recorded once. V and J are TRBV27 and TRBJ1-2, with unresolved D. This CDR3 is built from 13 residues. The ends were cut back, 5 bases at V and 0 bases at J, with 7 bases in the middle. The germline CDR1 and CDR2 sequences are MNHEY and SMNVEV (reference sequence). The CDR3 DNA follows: TGTGCCAGCAGTCCCTCAGCTAACTATGGCTACACCTTC. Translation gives CASSPSANYGYTF.

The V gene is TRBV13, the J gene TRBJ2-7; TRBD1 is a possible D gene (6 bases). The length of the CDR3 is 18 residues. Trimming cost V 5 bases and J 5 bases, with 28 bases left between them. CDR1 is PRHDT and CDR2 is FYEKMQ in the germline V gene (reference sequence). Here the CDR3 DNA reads TGTGCCAGCAGCCGGGCCCTTCAGGGGCCCCCTCGCAGGCACGAGCAGTACTTC. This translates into CASSRALQGPPRRHEQYF.

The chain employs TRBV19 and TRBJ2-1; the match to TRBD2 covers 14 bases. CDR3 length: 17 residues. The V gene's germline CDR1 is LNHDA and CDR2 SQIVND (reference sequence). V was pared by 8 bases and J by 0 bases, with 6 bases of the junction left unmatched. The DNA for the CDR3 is TGTGCCAGTGGGACTAGCGGGGGTAGCCGCTCCTACAATGAGCAGTTCTTC. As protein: CASGTSGGSRSYNEQFF.